The T cell receptor (beta chain) described here comes from a study of cytomegalovirus exposure and HLA in healthy donors. Study-wide points: Donors belonging to an Asian-associated ancestry cluster reportedly showed fewer N-insertions in productive TCRs than the 666-donor mean, according to what a later analysis found. The authors later linked a missense DCLRE1C variant to TCR beta V- and J-gene trimming. As a later analysis showed, several of the most significant clusters appeared to be linked to common viral pathogens.

The PCR contained 60 Vbeta and 13 Jbeta primers. Some clones are missing from TCRdb's copy, which holds only in-frame ones; the method was immunoSEQ multiplex PCR. In the table there are over 150,000 clones, approximately 84% of which are singletons. Comment on this clone: Its antigen is as yet unknown.

The receptor comes from a girl younger than two in good health and CMV-seronegative. The material sequenced was PBMCs.

The chain's CDR3 is CASRKGTGGYQPQHF. CDR3 DNA sequence: TGTGCCAGCAGGAAGGGGACAGGGGGATATCAGCCCCAGCATTTT. The chain uses TRBV6-5 and TRBJ1-5, with 11 bases lining up with TRBD1. Germline V gene data show CDR1 as MNHEY and CDR2 as SVGAGI. CDR3 length: 15 amino acids. The V and J ends lost 6 bases and 5 bases, in that order; junction bases with no gene match: 6.